The next 21 T cell receptor beta chains were all read from a single sample in a study of memory CD4+ T cells and cytomegalovirus serostatus. The sort gate was single viable CD3+CD4+CD8-CD45RO+ cells for memory CD4+ T cells. Generated by immunoSEQ multiplex PCR, the TCRdb table keeps only in-frame clones and is missing some. The table shows fewer than 90,000 clones, with approximately 78% occurring only once. Sequencing was performed on memory CD4+ T cells from blood. These receptors all stem from an adult in good health and CMV-seropositive.

V is TRBV5-1 and J is TRBJ2-3, with TRBD2 matching 13 bases. The trim removed 3 bases at V and 4 bases at J, leaving 8 bases unmatched. The germline V gene has CDR1 SGHRS and CDR2 YFSETQ. The length of the CDR3 is 17 residues. The CDR3 nucleotides read TGCGCCAGCAGCTCTGGACTAGCGGGAGTTAAGGCAGATACGCAGTATTTT. The encoded protein is CASSSGLAGVKADTQYF.

The CDR3 bases are TGTGCCTGGTCGACAGGGTTTGATCAGCCCCAGCATTTT. Encoded protein: CAWSTGFDQPQHF. The chain is built from TRBV30 and TRBJ1-5, with 7 bases lining up with TRBD1. This CDR3 has 13 amino acids. The germline gives CDR1 GTSNPN, CDR2 SVGIG (reference sequence). Losses at the gene ends were 5 bases for V and 5 bases for J; bases not matched to a gene: 6.

In this sample, this clone turned up a few times. The chain uses TRBV5-4 and TRBJ1-3; TRBD1 matches at 7 bases. V gave up 4 bases and J gave up 7 bases; unmatched junction bases: 14. The V gene's germline CDR1 is SGHNT and CDR2 YYREEE (reference sequence). This CDR3 is 16 amino acids long. The CDR3 sequence is CASSSRGQFSGNTIYF. In DNA, the CDR3 is TGTGCCAGCAGCAGCCGGGGACAGTTTAGTGGGAACACCATATATTTT.

This clone was observed a single time. This rearrangement joins TRBV5-1 to TRBJ1-2, with 7 positions matching TRBD1. Germline-derived CDR1 and CDR2 are SGHRS and YFSETQ. There are 13 residues in the CDR3. V was pared by 7 bases and J by 5 bases, with 8 bases of the junction left unmatched. The CDR3 protein is CASRPGQAYGYTF. In nucleotides, the CDR3 is TGCGCCAGCCGCCCCGGACAGGCTTATGGCTACACCTTC.

The chain uses TRBV7-6 and TRBJ2-1; D is ambiguous. V lost 0 bases to trimming and J lost 4 bases, with 13 bases between them. The CDR3 sequence is 16 residues long. CDR1 is SGHVS, CDR2 FNYEAQ, per germline. CDR3 bases: TGTGCCAGCAGCTTAGCATCCCCATCGCTGTACAATGAGCAGTTCTTC. Encoded protein: CASSLASPSLYNEQFF.

The rearrangement joins TRBV9 to TRBJ2-3; 12 bases are shared with TRBD2. Germline lookup yields CDR1 SGDLS and CDR2 YYNGEE. The CDR3 runs to 20 residues. V lost 4 bases to trimming and J lost 3 bases; unmatched junction nucleotides: 18. This chain's CDR3 is CASSPRVLIGTSGRTDTQYF. CDR3 coding DNA: TGTGCCAGCAGCCCACGGGTCCTTATCGGGACTAGCGGGCGTACAGATACGCAGTATTTT.

The chain links TRBV4-3 to TRBJ2-6, with 9 bases that match TRBD1. This CDR3 has 18 amino acids. CDR1 and CDR2 (germline): LGHNA, YSLEER. The J segment lost 7 bases and the V segment lost 0 bases, leaving 10 bases of the junction unmatched. The CDR3 protein is CASSQDWGDRVVANVLTF. The CDR3 DNA is TGCGCCAGCAGCCAAGATTGGGGGGACAGGGTAGTAGCCAACGTCCTGACTTTC.

As for this clone: The germline gene is not matched at one end of the junction; a read error may be the cause. The V call is TRBV10-3, the J call TRBJ1-2; D unresolved. The CDR3 consists of 15 residues. Germline V CDR1 and CDR2: ENHRY, SYGVKD. CDR3 sequence: CAISGNLGPGDGCTF. CDR3 bases: TGTGCCATCAGTGGAAACCTCGGTCCCGGGGATGGCTGCACCTTC.

V usage is TRBV25-1 and J usage is TRBJ2-1; 10 nucleotides agree with TRBD2. The V gene end was trimmed by 4 bases and the J gene end by 13 bases; junction bases not matched to a gene: 4. The CDR3 has 12 amino acids. In germline, CDR1 is MGHDK, CDR2 SYGVNS. The CDR3 sequence: CASSGVAGGQFF. CDR3 DNA: TGTGCCAGCAGTGGGGTAGCGGGAGGACAGTTCTTC.

The gene calls are TRBV27 and TRBJ1-4; D call uncertain. This CDR3 spans 15 amino acids. Trimming took 5 bases from V and 15 from J, leaving 25 bases between them. Germline CDR1 is MNHEY and CDR2 is SMNVEV (reference sequence). CDR3 bases: TGTGCCAGCAGTCCTCAGGAGACGGCCCTTGTTAAGTTGTTTTTT. Translating gives CASSPQETALVKLFF.

The V call is TRBV4-3, the J call TRBJ2-3; 8 bases line up with TRBD2. The CDR3 covers 19 residues. Unmatched junction bases numbered 11, after V lost 0 bases and J lost 0 bases. From germline, CDR1 is LGHNA and CDR2 YSLEER. CDR3 residues: CASSQDRGRGGVSTDTQYF. The CDR3 DNA follows: TGCGCCAGCAGCCAAGATAGAGGTCGGGGGGGAGTTAGCACAGATACGCAGTATTTT.

The chain employs TRBV10-3 and TRBJ1-2; D is undetermined. This CDR3 region has 15 residues. Germline V CDR1 and CDR2: ENHRY, SYGVKD. V dropped 3 bases and J dropped 1 base, with 12 bases sitting between them. For the CDR3, the DNA is TGTGCCATCAGTGACCCGACCCTACTTAACTATGGCTACACCTTC. Protein product: CAISDPTLLNYGYTF.

The V gene is TRBV5-1, the J gene TRBJ1-1, with 8 bases aligning to TRBD1. Germline lookup yields CDR1 SGHRS and CDR2 YFSETQ. CDR3 length: 14 residues. V shed 4 bases and J 3 bases; nucleotides not matched to a gene: 5. The CDR3 region is CASSPGQGHTEAFF. The CDR3 DNA follows: TGCGCCAGCAGCCCAGGACAGGGCCACACTGAAGCTTTCTTT.

This clone occurred once. The chain employs TRBV27 and TRBJ2-7, with D perhaps TRBD1 (6 bases). This CDR3 is built from 15 residues. Germline-derived CDR1 and CDR2 are MNHEY and SMNVEV (reference sequence). Trimming took 2 bases from V and 2 from J, leaving 13 bases between them. The CDR3 DNA is TGTGCCAGCAGTTTAATGGGGGCGCTTACCTACGAGCAGTACGTC. Translation gives CASSLMGALTYEQYV.

The chain recombines TRBV6-4 with TRBJ2-1, with TRBD2 identical over 15 bases. Germline assignment: CDR1 MRHNA and CDR2 SNTAGT. The V and J ends lost 6 bases and 3 bases, in that order; junction bases with no gene match: 12. There are 19 residues in the CDR3. Here the CDR3 reads CASRAGTSGRTTLYNEQFF. In nucleotides, the CDR3 is TGTGCCAGCAGGGCCGGGACTAGCGGGAGGACGACCCTCTACAATGAGCAGTTCTTC.

This chain joins TRBV7-9 and TRBJ2-2; TRBD2 matches at 9 bases. The J segment lost 7 bases and the V segment lost 0 bases, leaving 3 bases of the junction unmatched. Germline V gene data show CDR1 as SEHNR and CDR2 as FQNEAQ (reference sequence). The CDR3 covers 15 residues. The chain's CDR3 is CASSLASGGVGELFF. CDR3 nucleotides: TGTGCCAGCAGCTTAGCTAGCGGGGGCGTCGGGGAGCTGTTTTTT.

CDR3 in DNA: TGCGCCAGCAGCTTTGAGGGCGATGAGGCCACAGATACGCAGTATTTT. It specifies CASSFEGDEATDTQYF. The chain is built from TRBV5-1 and TRBJ2-3, with D maybe TRBD2 (5 bases). The V gene lost 2 bases and the J gene lost 2 bases, with 15 bases spanning the gap. Germline CDR1 and CDR2: SGHRS and YFSETQ. This CDR3 is 16 amino acids long. The full variable domain, its missing parts supplied by reference TRBV5-1 and TRBJ2-3, is KAGVTQTPRYLIKTRGQQVTLSCSPISGHRSVSWYQQTPGQGLQFLFEYFSETQRNKGNFPGRFSGRQFSNSRSEMNVSTLELGDSALYLCASSFEGDEATDTQYFGPGTRLTVL.

The gene calls are TRBV18 and TRBJ2-7, with 7 bases lining up with TRBD2. This CDR3 is built from 16 residues. J lost 0 bases, V lost 3 bases, and 8 bases had no gene match. Germline values: CDR1 KGHSH, CDR2 LQKENI. CDR3 amino acids: CASSPRSGVSSYEQYF. The CDR3, as DNA: TGTGCCAGCTCACCCAGGAGCGGGGTAAGCTCCTACGAGCAGTACTTC.

The chain has TRBV19 and TRBJ2-7, with D maybe TRBD1 (7 bases). Looked up from germline, CDR1 is LNHDA and CDR2 is SQIVND (reference sequence). Trimming took 4 bases from V and 7 from J, leaving 17 bases between them. The CDR3 length is 14 residues. The CDR3 spells CASSKNLRDSEQYV. For the CDR3, the DNA is TGTGCCAGTAGTAAAAACTTGCGGGACAGTGAGCAGTACGTC.

The chain carries TRBV18 and TRBJ1-2, with D perhaps matching TRBD1 (6 bases). The CDR3 runs to 15 residues. Deletions cut 3 bases from V and 5 bases from J, with 16 bases between. Germline lookup yields CDR1 KGHSH and CDR2 LQKENI. CDR3 coding DNA: TGTGCCAGCTCACCGTCTGGGGGGGGCGCGTATGGCTACACCTTC. As protein: CASSPSGGGAYGYTF.

The rearrangement uses TRBV18 and TRBJ2-2; either TRBD1 or TRBD2 may fit D (6 bases each). The CDR3 is 19 residues long. Trimming left V 1 base short and J 1 base short, with 19 bases between. Germline V lookup: CDR1 KGHSH, CDR2 LQKENI. The CDR3 protein is CASSPRRDGGGGNTGELFF. CDR3 DNA: TGTGCCAGCTCACCACGACGTGATGGTGGAGGGGGGAACACCGGGGAGCTGTTTTTT.